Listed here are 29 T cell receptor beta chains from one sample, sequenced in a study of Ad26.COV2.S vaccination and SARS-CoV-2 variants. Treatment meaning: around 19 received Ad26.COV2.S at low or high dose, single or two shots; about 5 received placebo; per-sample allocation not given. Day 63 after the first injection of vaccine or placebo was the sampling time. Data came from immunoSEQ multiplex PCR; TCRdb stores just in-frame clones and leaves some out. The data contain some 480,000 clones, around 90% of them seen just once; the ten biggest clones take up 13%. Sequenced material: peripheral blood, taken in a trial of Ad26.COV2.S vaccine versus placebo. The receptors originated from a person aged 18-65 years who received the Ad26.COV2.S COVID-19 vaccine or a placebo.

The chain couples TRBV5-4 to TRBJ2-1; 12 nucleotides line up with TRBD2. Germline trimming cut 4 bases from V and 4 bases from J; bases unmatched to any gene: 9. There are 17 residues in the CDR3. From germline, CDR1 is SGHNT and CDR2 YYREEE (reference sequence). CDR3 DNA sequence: TGTGCCAGCAGCCCATCCCGGACTAGCGGGAAGTACAATGAGCAGTTCTTC. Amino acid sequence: CASSPSRTSGKYNEQFF.

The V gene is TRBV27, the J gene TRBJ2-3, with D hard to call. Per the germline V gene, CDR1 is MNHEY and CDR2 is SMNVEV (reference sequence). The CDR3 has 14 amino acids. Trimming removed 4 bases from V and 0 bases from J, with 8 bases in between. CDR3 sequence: CASSSFSSTDTQYF. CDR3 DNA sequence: TGTGCCAGCAGTTCATTTTCTAGCACAGATACGCAGTATTTT.

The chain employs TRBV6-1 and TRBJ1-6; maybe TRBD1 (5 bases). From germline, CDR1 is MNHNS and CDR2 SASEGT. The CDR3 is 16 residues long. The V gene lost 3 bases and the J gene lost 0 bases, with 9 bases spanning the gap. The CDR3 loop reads CASSDHRSSYNSPLHF. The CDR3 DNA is TGTGCCAGCAGTGACCACAGGAGCTCCTATAATTCACCCCTCCACTTT.

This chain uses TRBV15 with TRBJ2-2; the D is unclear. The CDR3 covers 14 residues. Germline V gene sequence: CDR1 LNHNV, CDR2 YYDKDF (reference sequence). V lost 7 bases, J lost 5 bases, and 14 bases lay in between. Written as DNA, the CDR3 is TGTGCCACCAACCCTGGCGGATGGACCGGGGAGCTGTTTTTT. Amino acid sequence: CATNPGGWTGELFF.

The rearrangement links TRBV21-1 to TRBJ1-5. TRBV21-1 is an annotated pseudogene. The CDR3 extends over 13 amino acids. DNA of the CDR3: TGTGCCAGCAGCAAAGGGAGAGGTCAGCCCCAGCATTTT. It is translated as CASSKGRGQPQHF.

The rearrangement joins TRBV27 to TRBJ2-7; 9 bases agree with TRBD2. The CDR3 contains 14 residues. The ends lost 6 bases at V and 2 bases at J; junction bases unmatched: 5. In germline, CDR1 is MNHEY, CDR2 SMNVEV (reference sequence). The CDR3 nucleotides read TGTGCCAGCAGACTTAGCGGGAGCCCCTACGAGCAGTACTTC. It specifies CASRLSGSPYEQYF.

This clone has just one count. In DNA form, the CDR3 reads TGTGCCAGCAGTAAGACAGGGTTTTTTGAGACCCAGTACTTC. This codes for CASSKTGFFETQYF. V and J are TRBV28 and TRBJ2-5; 7 positions match TRBD1. CDR3 length: 14 amino acids. Germline lookup yields CDR1 MDHEN and CDR2 SYDVKM. The ends lost 5 bases at V and 5 bases at J; junction bases unmatched: 8.

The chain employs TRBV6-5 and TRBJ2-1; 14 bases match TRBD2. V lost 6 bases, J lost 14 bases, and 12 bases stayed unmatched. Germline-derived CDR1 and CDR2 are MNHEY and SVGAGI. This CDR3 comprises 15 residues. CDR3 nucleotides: TGTGCCAGCAGGGGGACTAGCGGGAGCAAAAGTAAGGAGTTCTTC. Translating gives CASRGTSGSKSKEFF.

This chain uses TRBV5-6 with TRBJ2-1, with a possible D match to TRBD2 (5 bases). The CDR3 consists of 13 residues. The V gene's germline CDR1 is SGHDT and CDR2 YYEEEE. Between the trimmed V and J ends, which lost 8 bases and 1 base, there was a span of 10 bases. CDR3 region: CASTGISYNEQFF. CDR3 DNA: TGTGCCAGTACCGGGATTTCCTACAATGAGCAGTTCTTC.

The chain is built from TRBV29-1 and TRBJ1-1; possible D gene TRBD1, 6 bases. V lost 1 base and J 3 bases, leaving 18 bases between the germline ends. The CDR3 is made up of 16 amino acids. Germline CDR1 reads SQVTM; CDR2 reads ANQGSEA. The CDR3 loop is CSVEVSGGFGDTEAFF. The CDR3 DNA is TGCAGCGTTGAAGTATCGGGGGGCTTTGGGGACACTGAAGCTTTCTTT.

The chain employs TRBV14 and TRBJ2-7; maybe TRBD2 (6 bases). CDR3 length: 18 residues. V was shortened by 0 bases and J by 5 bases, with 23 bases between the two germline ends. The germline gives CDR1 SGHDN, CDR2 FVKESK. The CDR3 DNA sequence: TGTGCCAGCAGCCAAGATCGGGTTATGCGGGGCCTCGGGGACGAGCAGTACTTC. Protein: CASSQDRVMRGLGDEQYF.

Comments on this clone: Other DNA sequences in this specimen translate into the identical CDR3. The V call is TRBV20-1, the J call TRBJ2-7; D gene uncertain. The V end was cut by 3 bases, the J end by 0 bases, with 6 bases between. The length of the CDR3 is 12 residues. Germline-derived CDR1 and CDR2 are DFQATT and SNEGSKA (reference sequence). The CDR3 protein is CSASRSSYEQYF. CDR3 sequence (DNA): TGCAGTGCTAGTCGTAGCTCCTACGAGCAGTACTTC.

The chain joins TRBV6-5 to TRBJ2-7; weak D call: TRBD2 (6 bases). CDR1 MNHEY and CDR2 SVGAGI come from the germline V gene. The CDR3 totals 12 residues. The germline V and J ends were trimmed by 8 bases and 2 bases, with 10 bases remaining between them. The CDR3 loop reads CASGGTAYEQYF. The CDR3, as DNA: TGTGCCAGCGGGGGGACGGCCTACGAGCAGTACTTC.

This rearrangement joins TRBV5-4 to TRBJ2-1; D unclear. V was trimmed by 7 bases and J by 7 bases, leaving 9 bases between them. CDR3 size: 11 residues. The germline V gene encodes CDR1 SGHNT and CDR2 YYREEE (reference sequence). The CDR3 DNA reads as TGTGCCAGCCGGTACGGGAATGAGCAGTTCTTC. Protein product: CASRYGNEQFF.

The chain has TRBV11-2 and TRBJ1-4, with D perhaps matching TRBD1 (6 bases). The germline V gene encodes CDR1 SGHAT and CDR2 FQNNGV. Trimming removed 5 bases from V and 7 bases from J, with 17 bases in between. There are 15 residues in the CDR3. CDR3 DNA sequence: TGTGCCAGCAGCCCGCAGGGGTTTCGTTCTGAAAAACTGTTTTTT. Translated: CASSPQGFRSEKLFF.

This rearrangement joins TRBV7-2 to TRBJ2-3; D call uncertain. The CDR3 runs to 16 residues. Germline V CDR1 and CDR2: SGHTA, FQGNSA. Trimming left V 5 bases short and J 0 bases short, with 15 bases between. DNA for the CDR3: TGTGCCAGCAGCGCGAGATTGGGATCTAGCACAGATACGCAGTATTTT. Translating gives CASSARLGSSTDTQYF.

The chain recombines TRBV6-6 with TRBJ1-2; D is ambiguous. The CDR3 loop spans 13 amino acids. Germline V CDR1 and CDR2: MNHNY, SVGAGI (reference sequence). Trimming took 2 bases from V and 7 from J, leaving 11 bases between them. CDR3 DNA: TGTGCCAGCAGTTACAGGGCGGTTGCTGGCTACACCTTC. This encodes CASSYRAVAGYTF.

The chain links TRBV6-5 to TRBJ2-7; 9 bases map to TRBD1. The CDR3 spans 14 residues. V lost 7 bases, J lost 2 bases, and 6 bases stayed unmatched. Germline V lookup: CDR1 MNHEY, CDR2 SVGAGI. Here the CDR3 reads CASTPGQGPYEQYF. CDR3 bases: TGTGCCAGCACCCCGGGACAGGGCCCCTACGAGCAGTACTTC.

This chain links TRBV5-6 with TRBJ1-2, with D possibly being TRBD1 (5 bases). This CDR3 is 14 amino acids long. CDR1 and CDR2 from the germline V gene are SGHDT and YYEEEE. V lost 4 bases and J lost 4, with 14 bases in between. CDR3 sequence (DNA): TGTGCCAGCAGCCGCGTGCAGGGCGGCTATGGCTACACCTTC. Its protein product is CASSRVQGGYGYTF.

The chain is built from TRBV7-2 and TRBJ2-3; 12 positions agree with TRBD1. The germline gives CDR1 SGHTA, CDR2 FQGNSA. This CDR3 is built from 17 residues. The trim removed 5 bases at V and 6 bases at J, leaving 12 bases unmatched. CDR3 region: CASSPRGTGGPGDTQYF. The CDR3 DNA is TGTGCCAGCAGCCCGCGAGGGACAGGGGGCCCCGGGGATACGCAGTATTTT.

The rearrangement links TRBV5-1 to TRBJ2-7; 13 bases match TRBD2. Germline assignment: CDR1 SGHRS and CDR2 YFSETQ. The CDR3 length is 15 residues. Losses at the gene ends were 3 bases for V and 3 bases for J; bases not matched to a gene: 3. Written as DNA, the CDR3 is TGCGCCAGCAGCTGGACTAGCGGGGGACTCTACGAGCAGTACTTC. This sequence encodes CASSWTSGGLYEQYF.

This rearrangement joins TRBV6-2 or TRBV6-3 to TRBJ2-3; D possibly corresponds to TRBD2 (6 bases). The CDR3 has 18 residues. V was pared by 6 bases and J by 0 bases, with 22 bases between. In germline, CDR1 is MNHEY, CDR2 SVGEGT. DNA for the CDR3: TGTGCCAGCAGCCAAATACCCCCGGGGGTTTCTAGCACAGATACGCAGTATTTT. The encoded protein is CASSQIPPGVSSTDTQYF.

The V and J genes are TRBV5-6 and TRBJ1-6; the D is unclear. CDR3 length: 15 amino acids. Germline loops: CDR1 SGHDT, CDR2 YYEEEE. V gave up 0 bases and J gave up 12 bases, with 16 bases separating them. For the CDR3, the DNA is TGTGCCAGCAGCTTGGTGGTCTCTTTGAAGGTACCCCTCCACTTT. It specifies CASSLVVSLKVPLHF.

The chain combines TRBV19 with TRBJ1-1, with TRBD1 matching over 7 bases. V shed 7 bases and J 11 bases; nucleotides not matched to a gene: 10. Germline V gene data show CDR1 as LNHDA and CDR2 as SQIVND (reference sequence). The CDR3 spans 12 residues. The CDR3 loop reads CASTWGQLNAFF. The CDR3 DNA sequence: TGTGCCAGTACCTGGGGACAGTTAAATGCTTTCTTT.

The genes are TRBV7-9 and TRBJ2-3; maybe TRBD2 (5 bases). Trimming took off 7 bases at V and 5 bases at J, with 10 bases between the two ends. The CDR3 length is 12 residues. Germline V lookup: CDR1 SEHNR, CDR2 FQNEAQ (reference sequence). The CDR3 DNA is TGTGCCAGCACTTGGGAGAGAGATACGCAGTATTTT. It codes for CASTWERDTQYF.

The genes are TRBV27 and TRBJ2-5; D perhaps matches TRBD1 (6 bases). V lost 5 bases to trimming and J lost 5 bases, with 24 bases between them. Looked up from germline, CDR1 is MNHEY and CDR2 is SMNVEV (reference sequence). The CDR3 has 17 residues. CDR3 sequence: CASSPNRVRVGSETQYF. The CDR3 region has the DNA TGTGCCAGCAGTCCAAACAGGGTCAGGGTAGGTTCGGAGACCCAGTACTTC.

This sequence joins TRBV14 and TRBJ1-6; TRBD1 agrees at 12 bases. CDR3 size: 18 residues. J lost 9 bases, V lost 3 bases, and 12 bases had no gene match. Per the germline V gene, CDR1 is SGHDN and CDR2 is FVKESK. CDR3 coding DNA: TGTGCCAGCAGCCATCGCTCGGGACAGGGGGCGGTCGGTTCACCCCTCCACTTT. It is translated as CASSHRSGQGAVGSPLHF.

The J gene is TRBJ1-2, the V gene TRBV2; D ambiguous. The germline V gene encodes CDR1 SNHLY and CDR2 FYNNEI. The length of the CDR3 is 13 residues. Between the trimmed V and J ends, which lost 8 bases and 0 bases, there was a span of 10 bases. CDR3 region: CASPRSSNYGYTF. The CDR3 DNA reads TGTGCCAGCCCCCGGTCGTCTAACTATGGCTACACCTTC.

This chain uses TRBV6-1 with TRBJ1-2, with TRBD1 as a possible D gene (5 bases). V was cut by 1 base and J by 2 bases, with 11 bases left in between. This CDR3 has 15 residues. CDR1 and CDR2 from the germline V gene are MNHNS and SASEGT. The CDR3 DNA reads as TGTGCCAGCAGTGAAGTATACGACAGAAACTATGGCTACACCTTC. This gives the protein CASSEVYDRNYGYTF.